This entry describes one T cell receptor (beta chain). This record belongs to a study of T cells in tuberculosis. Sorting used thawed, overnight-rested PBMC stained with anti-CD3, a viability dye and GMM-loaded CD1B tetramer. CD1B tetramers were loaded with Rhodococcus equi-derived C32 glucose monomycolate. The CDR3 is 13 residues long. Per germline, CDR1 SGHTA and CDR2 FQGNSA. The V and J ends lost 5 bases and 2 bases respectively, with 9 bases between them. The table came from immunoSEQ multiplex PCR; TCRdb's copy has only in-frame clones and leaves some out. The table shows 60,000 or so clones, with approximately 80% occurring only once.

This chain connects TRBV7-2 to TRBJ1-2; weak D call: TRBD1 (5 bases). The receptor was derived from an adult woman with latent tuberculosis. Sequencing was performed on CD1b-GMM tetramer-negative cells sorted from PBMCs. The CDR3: CASSQGPNYGYTF. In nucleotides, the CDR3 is TGTGCCAGCAGCCAGGGCCCCAACTATGGCTACACCTTC.